This T cell receptor (beta chain) was recovered during a study of blood T cell repertoires in COVID-19. Study-wide background: Sources were T cells, B-cell-depleted T cells, or PBMCs; the material itself was cDNA or gDNA.

This clone was seen a single time. Participant age was roughly 18 to 90 years, and participants resided in approximately 24 US areas. CDR1 is SGHTA and CDR2 is FQGNSA in the germline V gene. V dropped 1 base and J dropped 6; count of bases not matched to a gene: 14. This CDR3 is built from 18 residues. TCRdb keeps only in-frame clones here, not all; method: immunoSEQ multiplex PCR. The table has about 180,000 clones, more than 85% seen once; the top ten hold 1.2%. V usage is TRBV7-2 and J usage is TRBJ2-5, with 10 bases identical to TRBD2. The clonotype was recovered from a human donor with acute COVID-19. The donor label of this sample is uncertain. Sequencing was performed on PBMCs or T cells enriched from blood (not recorded which). CDR3 nucleotides: TGTGCCAGCAGCTTAGTGCTAGCGGGGGCTCCGAATACAAAGACCCAGTACTTC. Translated: CASSLVLAGAPNTKTQYF.